Each of the 9 T cell receptor beta chains below was sequenced from the same sample in a study of cytomegalovirus exposure and HLA in healthy donors listed by TCRdb under 2017. Libraries were constructed by the immunoSEQ multiplex PCR assay. A mixture of 60 forward primers for TCR Vbeta segments and 13 reverse primers for TCR Jbeta segments was used in the multiplex PCR. Held by TCRdb, this immuneACCESS table contains in-frame sequences only and omits some clones. Under half of the omission traces to an unresolved V gene where checked; the cause of the rest is unknown. Counted in this sample were some 180,000 clones; 82% of them appeared once. The biggest ten clones account for 1.7% of the sample. Sequencing was carried out using PBMCs. All receptors come from a young woman in good health and CMV-seronegative.

This sequence joins TRBV27 and TRBJ2-7; a weak D match, TRBD1 (6 bases). The CDR3 has 13 residues. Germline values: CDR1 MNHEY, CDR2 SMNVEV (reference sequence). The V end lost 2 bases, the J end lost 3 bases, and 8 bases lay between the germline ends. The CDR3 spells CASSLTQGYEQYF. The CDR3, as DNA: TGTGCCAGCAGTTTAACACAGGGCTACGAGCAGTACTTC.

This chain connects TRBV2 to TRBJ2-7; TRBD2 matches 16 bases. Germline assignment: CDR1 SNHLY and CDR2 FYNNEI. V lost 6 bases and J lost 5; bases outside the gene matches: 7. The CDR3 runs 16 residues. The CDR3 region has the DNA TGTGCCAGCAGCCCGGGACTAGCGGGAGGGCTGAACGAGCAGTACGTC. Translation: CASSPGLAGGLNEQYV.

The rearrangement uses TRBV7-2 and TRBJ2-1, with 12 bases fitting TRBD2. Germline CDR1 reads SGHTA; CDR2 reads FQGNSA. The length of the CDR3 is 18 residues. With 5 bases clipped from V and 2 bases from J, the junction kept 10 bases outside the gene matches. CDR3 residues: CASSPWTSGAPPYNEQFF. The CDR3 nucleotides read TGTGCCAGCAGCCCATGGACTAGCGGGGCCCCCCCCTACAATGAGCAGTTCTTC.

This chain links TRBV19 with TRBJ1-2; 7 nucleotides line up with TRBD1. Germline CDR1 and CDR2: LNHDA and SQIVND (reference sequence). Trimming cost V 7 bases and J 6 bases; bases outside gene matches: 14. The length of the CDR3 is 15 residues. CDR3 in amino acids: CASTFKGAWINGYTF. The DNA for the CDR3 is TGTGCCAGTACCTTTAAGGGGGCGTGGATCAATGGCTACACCTTC.

The V and J genes are TRBV5-1 and TRBJ2-2, with TRBD2 as a possible D gene (5 bases). The V gene lost 0 bases and the J gene lost 5 bases, with 14 bases spanning the gap. Germline V gene data show CDR1 as SGHRS and CDR2 as YFSETQ. The CDR3 has 16 amino acids. CDR3 region: CASSLVAGRGTGELFF. The DNA of the CDR3 is TGCGCCAGCAGCTTGGTGGCAGGTCGGGGAACCGGGGAGCTGTTTTTT. The full variable domain, rest sourced from reference TRBV5-1 and TRBJ2-2, is KAGVTQTPRYLIKTRGQQVTLSCSPISGHRSVSWYQQTPGQGLQFLFEYFSETQRNKGNFPGRFSGRQFSNSRSEMNVSTLELGDSALYLCASSLVAGRGTGELFFGEGSRLTVL.

V and J are TRBV7-2 and TRBJ1-2, with D perhaps matching TRBD1 (6 bases). Trimming stripped 6 bases from V and 2 bases from J, with 13 bases between. CDR1 and CDR2 (germline): SGHTA, FQGNSA. The CDR3 sequence is 14 residues long. Written as DNA, the CDR3 is TGTGCCAGCAGACTCAGGACAGAGAACTATGGCTACACCTTC. It yields the protein CASRLRTENYGYTF. Variable domain in full (rest from reference TRBV7-2 and TRBJ1-2): GAGVSQSPSNKVTEKGKDVELRCDPISGHTALYWYRQSLGQGLEFLIYFQGNSAPDKSGLPSDRFSAERTGGSVSTLTIQRTQQEDSAVYLCASRLRTENYGYTFGSGTRLTVV.

The chain recombines TRBV6-6 with TRBJ2-3; 8 bases line up with TRBD2. The germline V gene has CDR1 MNHNY and CDR2 SVGAGI (reference sequence). V lost 6 bases to trimming and J lost 0 bases; unmatched junction nucleotides: 8. This CDR3 comprises 16 residues. This CDR3 reads CASRSPASGSTDTQYF. The CDR3 DNA follows: TGTGCCAGCAGATCTCCGGCTAGCGGGAGCACAGATACGCAGTATTTT.

The rearrangement joins TRBV6-6 to TRBJ2-2; a possible D gene is TRBD2 (6 bases). CDR1 and CDR2 from the germline V gene are MNHNY and SVGAGI (reference sequence). CDR3 length: 16 residues. V was cut by 0 bases and J by 0 bases, with 8 bases left in between. The CDR3 nucleotides are TGTGCCAGCAGTTACTCGGCTAGCGCGAACACCGGGGAGCTGTTTTTT. Protein: CASSYSASANTGELFF.

This chain links TRBV29-1 with TRBJ2-2; D ambiguous. V was trimmed by 7 bases and J by 4 bases, leaving 13 bases between them. CDR3 length: 13 residues. Germline V lookup: CDR1 SQVTM, CDR2 ANQGSEA. This CDR3 reads CSAHMLPTGELFF. The CDR3 coding sequence is TGCAGCGCTCACATGTTACCCACCGGGGAGCTGTTTTTT.